The text below deals with one TCR beta chain. The entry originates in a study of T-cell reconstitution after alpha-beta-depleted transplantation in children. The V gene's germline CDR1 is SGHDT and CDR2 YYEEEE. The V end was cut by 1 base, the J end by 0 bases, with 17 bases between. This CDR3 region has 18 residues. Preparation of the TCRbeta library involved a method that used unique molecular identifiers. TCRdb fed the PCR reads into MiXCR, producing one record per CDR3 protein. Of 440,000 or so distinct CDR3 sequences in the sample, about 11% were seen once. The V gene is TRBV5-6, the J gene TRBJ1-3; D might be TRBD1 (6 bases). The sequencing used PBMCs from the stem cell graft donor, collected from the stem cell graft. The origin of this receptor is a human donor who donated a stem cell graft to a child with acute myeloid leukemia. The CDR3 nucleotides read TGTGCCAGCAGCTTGTATGGGTCAGGGGATTACTCTGGAAACACCATATATTTT. This translates into CASSLYGSGDYSGNTIYF.